The 18 T cell receptor beta chains given below trace back to one sample, sequenced in a study of T-cell reconstitution after alpha-beta-depleted transplantation in children. TCRbeta library construction was performed incorporating unique molecular identifiers. TCRdb independently ran MiXCR on the PCR reads; one entry per CDR3 protein. The sample carries about 360,000 distinct CDR3 sequences, about 14% recorded once. This sample comprised PBMCs, obtained from the stem cell graft. These receptors were obtained from a human donor who donated a stem cell graft to a child with Fanconi anemia.

This chain links TRBV12-3 or TRBV12-4 with TRBJ1-2; 7 positions match TRBD1. V was clipped by 6 bases and J by 8 bases; unmatched bases: 18. The CDR3 contains 16 residues. Written as DNA, the CDR3 is TGTGCCAGCAGCGTCAGGGGGAAGACCAGTTCAAGGGGCTACACCTTC. Protein: CASSVRGKTSSRGYTF.

The chain carries TRBV6-1 and TRBJ2-1; the D gene is possibly TRBD1 (7 bases). The CDR3 is made up of 15 amino acids. Trimming pared 7 bases from V and 6 bases from J, leaving 19 bases between. The germline CDR1 and CDR2 sequences are MNHNS and SASEGT. CDR3 bases: TGTGCCAGCAAGGTGGGGGGACAGCTTAGCAATGAGCAGTTCTTC. Translated: CASKVGGQLSNEQFF.

This clonotype has just a few counts. V is TRBV4-3 and J is TRBJ2-1; 11 bases are a match to TRBD2. This CDR3 has 20 residues. Germline V CDR1 and CDR2: LGHNA, YSLEER. The V and J ends lost 4 bases and 0 bases, in that order; junction bases with no gene match: 14. Here the CDR3 reads CASSLRIAGGRASSYNEQFF. Here the CDR3 DNA reads TGCGCCAGCAGCCTCCGGATAGCGGGGGGGAGGGCGAGCTCCTACAATGAGCAGTTCTTC.

The V gene is TRBV3-1, the J gene TRBJ2-5; the match to TRBD1 covers 8 bases. Per the germline V gene, CDR1 is LGHDT and CDR2 is YNNKEL (reference sequence). Losses at the gene ends were 1 base for V and 7 bases for J; bases not matched to a gene: 5. The length of the CDR3 is 14 residues. The CDR3 DNA is TGTGCCAGCAGCCAAGGGACAGGGTTTGTGACCCAGTACTTC. Amino acid sequence: CASSQGTGFVTQYF.

This clonotype was found many times. The rearrangement links TRBV20-1 to TRBJ1-1; D is possibly TRBD1 (6 bases). Germline V gene data show CDR1 as DFQATT and CDR2 as SNEGSKA (reference sequence). This CDR3 comprises 14 residues. Trimming stripped 0 bases from V and 3 bases from J, with 11 bases between. CDR3 nucleotides: TGCAGTGCTAGAGAGGGGGCGGATTACACTGAAGCTTTCTTT. Translated, it gives CSAREGADYTEAFF.

This clonotype has more than one count but fewer than ten. The rearrangement links TRBV7-9 to TRBJ2-5; D may be TRBD1 (5 bases). Germline V CDR1 and CDR2: SEHNR, FQNEAQ (reference sequence). V was trimmed by 1 base and J by 5 bases, leaving 14 bases between them. This CDR3 region has 15 residues. CDR3 loop: CASSLGRQSGETQYF. The CDR3 DNA is TGTGCCAGCAGCTTAGGCCGACAGTCCGGGGAGACCCAGTACTTC.

The table lists this clonotype with a count of one. The chain couples TRBV10-3 to TRBJ1-1; 9 positions agree with TRBD1. This CDR3 is 15 amino acids long. Trimming took 6 bases from V and 12 from J; bases not matched to a gene: 17. CDR1 is ENHRY and CDR2 is SYGVKD in the germline V gene. The CDR3 loop is CAISVGPGQGPGTFF. CDR3 nucleotide sequence: TGTGCCATCAGCGTGGGCCCGGGACAGGGACCCGGGACTTTCTTT.

This clonotype was seen more than once but under ten times. The CDR3 DNA reads TGTGCCAGTGATCGTGGGTATGGCTACACCTTC. Amino acids: CASDRGYGYTF. The chain combines TRBV28 with TRBJ1-2, with D uncertain. Germline V CDR1 and CDR2: MDHEN, SYDVKM. The CDR3 contains 11 residues. V was clipped by 9 bases and J by 5 bases, with 10 bases between them.

The rearrangement links TRBV10-2 to TRBJ2-2, with TRBD2 matching over 7 bases. Trimming removed 5 bases from V and 0 bases from J; junction bases left unmatched: 9. From germline, CDR1 is WSHSY and CDR2 SAAADI. The CDR3 is made up of 17 amino acids. The chain's CDR3 is CASSPELAVANTGELFF. The CDR3 nucleotides are TGCGCCAGCAGTCCCGAGCTAGCGGTTGCGAACACCGGGGAGCTGTTTTTT.

Concerning this clonotype itself: The junction differs from germline at one of its ends, possibly a read error. The chain links TRBV28 to TRBJ2-5, with D unclear. Germline values: CDR1 MDHEN, CDR2 SYDVKM. CDR3 size: 12 residues. The CDR3 bases are TGTACCAGCAGTTTACTTAGGGAGACCCAGTACTTC. Protein product: CTSSLLRETQYF. The entire variable domain, with the rest obtained from reference TRBV28 and TRBJ2-5, is as follows: DVKVTQSSRYLVKRTGEKVFLECVQDMDHENMFWYRQDPGLGLRLIYFSYDVKMKEKGDIPEGYSVSREKKERFSLILESASTNQTSMYLCTSSLLRETQYFGPGTRLLVL.

This chain links TRBV27 with TRBJ2-2; 7 positions agree with TRBD1. Looked up from germline, CDR1 is MNHEY and CDR2 is SMNVEV (reference sequence). The CDR3 runs 17 residues. Losses at the gene ends were 5 bases for V and 1 base for J; bases not matched to a gene: 10. DNA of the CDR3: TGTGCCAGCAGTAACGACAGGGAAGTGGAGAACACCGGGGAGCTGTTTTTT. Translation gives CASSNDREVENTGELFF.

V gene TRBV5-1 combines with J gene TRBJ2-7; 9 positions match TRBD1. The CDR3 covers 15 residues. J was trimmed by 1 base and V by 0 bases; bases with no gene match: 2. CDR1 SGHRS and CDR2 YFSETQ come from the germline V gene. CDR3 sequence (DNA): TGCGCCAGCAGCTTGGACGGGACAGGGTCCTACGAGCAGTACTTC. Its translation is CASSLDGTGSYEQYF.

This clonotype was counted ten times or more. The chain carries TRBV7-9 and TRBJ2-1; D remains unclear. The germline V gene has CDR1 SEHNR and CDR2 FQNEAQ (reference sequence). The CDR3 totals 13 residues. With 8 bases removed from V and 9 bases from J, the gap between germline ends came to 17 bases. As DNA, the CDR3 is TGTGCCAGCCTCGGATCTCCGGTTAGTGAGCAGTTCTTC. This encodes CASLGSPVSEQFF.

This clonotype was seen at least ten times. The chain couples TRBV7-9 to TRBJ1-1; no clear D. There are 12 residues in the CDR3. Germline loops: CDR1 SEHNR, CDR2 FQNEAQ (reference sequence). V lost 3 bases to trimming and J lost 11 bases, with 13 bases between them. CDR3 amino acids: CASSFGGVEAFF. In DNA, the CDR3 is TGTGCCAGCAGCTTCGGTGGGGTTGAGGCTTTCTTT.

This chain links TRBV20-1 with TRBJ1-2, with D uncertain. V lost 1 base and J 6 bases, leaving 12 bases between the germline ends. The length of the CDR3 is 13 residues. The germline gives CDR1 DFQATT, CDR2 SNEGSKA (reference sequence). Written as DNA, the CDR3 is TGCAGTGCTAGAGTAACGGGGTTAGATGGCTACACCTTC. It is translated as CSARVTGLDGYTF.

This rearrangement joins TRBV20-1 to TRBJ2-7; D gene uncertain. Germline CDR1 reads DFQATT; CDR2 reads SNEGSKA (reference sequence). V lost 4 bases to trimming and J lost 2 bases, with 6 bases between them. This CDR3 has 11 amino acids. The CDR3 sequence is CSATEAYEQYF. The CDR3, as DNA: TGCAGTGCTACCGAGGCCTACGAGCAGTACTTC.

This clonotype came up many times. The chain recombines TRBV11-2 with TRBJ1-1; unclear D gene. The CDR3 consists of 14 residues. The germline V and J ends were trimmed by 0 bases and 3 bases, with 8 bases remaining between them. The germline V gene has CDR1 SGHAT and CDR2 FQNNGV. For the CDR3, the DNA is TGTGCCAGCAGCTTAGAGTGGGTCTACACTGAAGCTTTCTTT. Translated, it gives CASSLEWVYTEAFF.

As regards this clonotype: Its ends do not fully match the called genes, so a read error is possible. J is TRBJ2-3 and V is TRBV29-1; a possible D gene is TRBD1 (5 bases). The CDR3 is 12 residues long. The germline gives CDR1 SQVTM, CDR2 ANQGSEA. CDR3 sequence reads: CSVAGISDAQYF. The CDR3 DNA is TGCAGCGTTGCAGGGATCTCAGATGCGCAGTATTTT.